This T cell receptor beta chain appears in the sequencing data of a study of CD8 T cells in Susac syndrome. J gave up 1 base and V 5 bases, and 6 bases lay outside the gene matches. CDR1 and CDR2 from the germline V gene are MDHEN and SYDVKM. CDR3 length: 15 amino acids. Random hexamers were used to reverse transcribe an amount of roughly 0.45 to 1 ug RNA. Amplification of TCR beta CDR3 by immunoSEQ multiplex PCR spanned 54 Vbeta and 13 Jbeta. MiXCR, applied by TCRdb to the immunoSEQ multiplex PCR reads, yields one record per CDR3 protein. This table has 65,000 to 80,000 distinct CDR3 sequences, about 91% appearing once.

What was sequenced was CD8+ T cells from PBMCs. The sequence derives from a human donor with multiple sclerosis. This sequence joins TRBV28 and TRBJ2-5, with 8 bases fitting TRBD1. CDR3 DNA: TGTGCCAGCAGTAAGGGGGACAGGAGCCAAGAGACCCAGTACTTC. Its protein product is CASSKGDRSQETQYF.